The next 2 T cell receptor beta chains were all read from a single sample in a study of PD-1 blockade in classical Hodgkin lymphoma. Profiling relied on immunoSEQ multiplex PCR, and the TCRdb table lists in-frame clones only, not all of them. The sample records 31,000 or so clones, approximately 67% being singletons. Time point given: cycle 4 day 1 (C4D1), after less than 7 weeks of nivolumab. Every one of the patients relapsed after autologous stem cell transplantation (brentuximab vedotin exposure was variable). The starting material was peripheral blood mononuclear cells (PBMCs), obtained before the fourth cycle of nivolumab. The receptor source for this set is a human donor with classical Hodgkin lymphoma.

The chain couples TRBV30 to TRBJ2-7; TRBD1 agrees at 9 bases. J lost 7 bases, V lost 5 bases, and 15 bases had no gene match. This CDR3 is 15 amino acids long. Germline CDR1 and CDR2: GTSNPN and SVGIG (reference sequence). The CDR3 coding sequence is TGTGCCTGGGGAGAAACCGGGACAGGGCAGAGGGAGCAGTACTTC. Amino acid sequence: CAWGETGTGQREQYF. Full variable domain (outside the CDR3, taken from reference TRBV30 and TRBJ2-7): SQTIHQWPATLVQPVGSPLSLECTVEGTSNPNLYWYRQAAGRGLQLLFYSVGIGQISSEVPQNLSASRPQDRQFILSSKKLLLSDSGFYLCAWGETGTGQREQYFGPGTRLTVT.

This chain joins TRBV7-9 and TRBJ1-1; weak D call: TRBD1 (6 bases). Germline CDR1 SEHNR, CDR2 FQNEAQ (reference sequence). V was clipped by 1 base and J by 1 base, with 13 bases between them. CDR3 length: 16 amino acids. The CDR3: CASSLGQGRPNTEAFF. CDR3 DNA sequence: TGTGCCAGCAGCTTAGGTCAGGGGAGGCCGAACACTGAAGCTTTCTTT.